Presented here are 9 T cell receptor beta chains from one specimen sequenced in a study of blood T cell repertoires in COVID-19. Clones were sequenced by immunoSEQ multiplex PCR, and TCRdb holds only the in-frame ones, with some missing. This sample has about 200,000 clones, with around 89% found just once. Material for sequencing was PBMCs or T cells enriched from blood (not recorded which). The receptor source for this set is a woman aged 18 to 35 who had recovered from COVID-19.

The chain has TRBV6-5 and TRBJ1-5, with 7 bases identical to TRBD1. Germline loops: CDR1 MNHEY, CDR2 SVGAGI. V gave up 5 bases and J gave up 4 bases; unmatched junction bases: 2. This CDR3 is 13 amino acids long. CDR3 region: CASSPGGNQPQHF. The CDR3 region has the DNA TGTGCCAGCAGTCCAGGGGGAAATCAGCCCCAGCATTTT.

The chain recombines TRBV19 with TRBJ1-1, with D tentatively TRBD1 (5 bases). Germline values: CDR1 LNHDA, CDR2 SQIVND (reference sequence). The CDR3 sequence is 15 residues long. V lost 7 bases and J lost 1, with 16 bases in between. The CDR3 region is CASMGLDSKNTEAFF. The CDR3 bases are TGTGCCAGTATGGGTCTCGACAGTAAGAACACTGAAGCTTTCTTT.

To note about this clone: The germline gene is not matched at one end of the junction; a read error may be the cause. V gene TRBV3-1 (or the pseudogene TRBV3-2) combines with J gene TRBJ2-1; tentatively, D is TRBD1 (6 bases). The CDR3 is 12 residues long. CDR1 and CDR2 from the germline V gene are LGHDT and YNNKEL (reference sequence). CDR3 nucleotide sequence: TGTGCCAGCAGCCGGACAGACAATGGGCAGTTCTTC. Translation gives CASSRTDNGQFF.

This rearrangement joins TRBV3-1 (or the pseudogene TRBV3-2) to TRBJ2-7, with a weak D call TRBD1 (6 bases). V lost 1 base, J lost 5 bases, and 12 bases lay in between. CDR3 size: 14 residues. CDR1 is LGHDT and CDR2 is YNNKEL in the germline V gene (reference sequence). The CDR3 coding sequence is TGTGCCAGCAGCCAAGGCAGGGGTCATGACGAGCAGTACTTC. This translates into CASSQGRGHDEQYF.

Notes on this clone: An end of the junction does not agree with germline; a read error may underlie this. The rearrangement joins TRBV30 to TRBJ2-2, with 10 bases that match TRBD1. Germline lookup yields CDR1 GTSNPN and CDR2 SVGIG (reference sequence). The CDR3 has 14 residues. The DNA of the CDR3 is TGTGCCGGGAGCTGGACAGGGGGAACCGGGGAGCTGTTTTTT. Its translation: CAGSWTGGTGELFF.

The CDR3 DNA is TGTGCCAGTAACCCGACAGGGCAGGATGGCTACACCTTC. Amino acid sequence: CASNPTGQDGYTF. The chain recombines TRBV19 with TRBJ1-2; 7 positions agree with TRBD1. This CDR3 region has 13 residues. Germline-derived CDR1 and CDR2 are LNHDA and SQIVND (reference sequence). With 7 bases clipped from V and 6 bases from J, the junction kept 8 bases outside the gene matches.

The CDR3 bases are TGTGCCAGCAGTTCCCGGACAGGGGAACTCTATGAGCAGTTCTTC. This sequence encodes CASSSRTGELYEQFF. V usage is TRBV27 and J usage is TRBJ2-1, with 9 bases fitting TRBD1. The length of the CDR3 is 15 residues. Germline assignment: CDR1 MNHEY and CDR2 SMNVEV (reference sequence). Trimming took 4 bases from V and 8 from J; bases not matched to a gene: 9.

This clone was seen a few times. This chain uses TRBV10-1 with TRBJ2-5; 7 bases match TRBD2. Germline V gene sequence: CDR1 WNHNN, CDR2 SYGVQD (reference sequence). This CDR3 region has 13 residues. V was clipped by 4 bases and J by 5 bases; unmatched bases: 4. The CDR3 sequence: CASSVNSGETQYF. DNA for the CDR3: TGCGCCAGCAGTGTCAATAGCGGGGAGACCCAGTACTTC.

This clone was found a few times. The V call is TRBV5-4, the J call TRBJ1-5, with unresolved D. V lost 6 bases and J 4 bases, leaving 2 bases between the germline ends. Germline CDR1 and CDR2: SGHNT and YYREEE (reference sequence). CDR3 length: 10 residues. The CDR3: CASINQPQHF. The CDR3 DNA is TGTGCCAGCATAAATCAGCCCCAGCATTTT.